Following are 16 T cell receptor beta chains from one sample sequenced in a study of T cells expressing NK-cell markers. TCRdb re-called the 5' RACE reads, yielding one record per CDR3 amino acid sequence without DNA. The sample spans around 100,000 distinct CDR3 sequences; the ten largest clones claim less than 20%. Sequencing input: blood T cells: a sorted CD56 or NKG2C T cell subset, CD4+ or CD8+ T cells, or bulk PBMC T cells (not recorded which). The origin of the receptors is a woman aged 18 to 69 in good health.

The chain has TRBV29-1 and TRBJ1-2. This CDR3 comprises 11 residues. Germline V CDR1 and CDR2: SQVTM, ANQGSEA. The CDR3: CSVLTGGGYTF.

V gene TRBV10-2 combines with J gene TRBJ2-7. CDR3 length: 13 amino acids. Germline V gene sequence: CDR1 WSHSY, CDR2 SAAADI. CDR3 amino acids: CASSEGDLYEQYF.

J is TRBJ2-2 and V is TRBV14; TCRdb lists TRBD1, though no DNA is available to test this call. The V gene's germline CDR1 is SGHDN and CDR2 FVKESK. The CDR3 spans 15 residues. CDR3 sequence: CASSTGRQPTGELFF.

V gene TRBV7-6 combines with J gene TRBJ2-7. CDR1 and CDR2 from the germline V gene are SGHVS and FNYEAQ. The CDR3 extends over 13 amino acids. CDR3: CASSPEVTYEQYF.

This chain joins TRBV9 and TRBJ2-5; lacking DNA, the TRBD2 call made by TCRdb goes unchecked. The CDR3 is 15 residues long. Germline-derived CDR1 and CDR2 are SGDLS and YYNGEE. The CDR3 loop reads CASSSSGGAQETQYF.

The chain couples TRBV11-1 to TRBJ2-7; TCRdb gives TRBD2 as the D gene, but with no DNA this cannot be confirmed. Per the germline V gene, CDR1 is SGHAT and CDR2 is FQDESV (reference sequence). This CDR3 contains 18 residues. The CDR3 reads CASRGSAGGGESSYEQYF.

V and J are TRBV7-9 and TRBJ1-2; TCRdb proposes TRBD1, but this gene call is untestable without DNA. The CDR3 consists of 15 residues. Per the germline V gene, CDR1 is SEHNR and CDR2 is FQNEAQ (reference sequence). This CDR3 reads CASSFVGRDGYGYTF. The whole variable domain, filled in from reference TRBV7-9 and TRBJ1-2, reads DTGVSQNPRHKITKRGQNVTFRCDPISEHNRLYWYRQTLGQGPEFLTYFQNEAQLEKSRLLSDRFSAERPKGSFSTLEIQRTEQGDSAMYLCASSFVGRDGYGYTFGSGTRLTVV.

The CDR3 region is CASTPGLTNNEQFF. V is TRBV12-3 or TRBV12-4 and J is TRBJ2-1. The CDR3 consists of 14 residues.

The V and J genes are TRBV20-1 and TRBJ2-1; the TCRdb D gene call, TRBD1, has no DNA to confirm it. Germline CDR1 DFQATT, CDR2 SNEGSKA (reference sequence). This CDR3 has 15 residues. The CDR3 sequence is CSARDYRDPYNEQFF.

V is TRBV7-3 and J is TRBJ2-1; TCRdb indicates TRBD2, and absent DNA this call remains unverified. CDR1 is SGHTA, CDR2 FQGTGA, per germline. The CDR3 contains 15 residues. The CDR3 loop is CASSHGLAGLDEQFF.

The chain has TRBV20-1 and TRBJ2-5; the TCRdb D gene call, TRBD2, has no DNA to confirm it. Germline V gene lookup returns CDR1 DFQATT and CDR2 SNEGSKA (reference sequence). CDR3 length: 16 residues. The chain's CDR3 is CSASRESSGIWETQYF.

The chain combines TRBV12-3 or TRBV12-4 with TRBJ1-3; TCRdb's assignment of TRBD1 cannot be checked, as there is no DNA. The CDR3 totals 15 residues. CDR3 sequence: CASSSRDTSGNTIYF.

The chain has TRBV29-1 and TRBJ2-7; the TRBD1 assignment by TCRdb is unverifiable without DNA. CDR3 size: 15 residues. From germline, CDR1 is SQVTM and CDR2 ANQGSEA. The CDR3 sequence is CSVEFTGTGVYEQYF.

V gene TRBV5-5 combines with J gene TRBJ2-5; TCRdb proposes TRBD1, but this gene call is untestable without DNA. CDR3 length equals 16 residues. CDR1 and CDR2 (germline): SGHKS, YYEKEE (reference sequence). The CDR3 loop reads CASSAPGQGEQETQYF.

This chain joins TRBV6-5 and TRBJ1-1; the TCRdb call, TRBD1, lacks DNA for checking. Germline assignment: CDR1 MNHEY and CDR2 SVGAGI. CDR3 size: 12 residues. The CDR3 here is CASKAGGTEAFF.

The chain joins TRBV6-2 or TRBV6-3 to TRBJ2-5. CDR3 length equals 13 residues. Per the germline V gene, CDR1 is MNHEY and CDR2 is SVGEGT. CDR3 protein: CASSYQSQETQYF.